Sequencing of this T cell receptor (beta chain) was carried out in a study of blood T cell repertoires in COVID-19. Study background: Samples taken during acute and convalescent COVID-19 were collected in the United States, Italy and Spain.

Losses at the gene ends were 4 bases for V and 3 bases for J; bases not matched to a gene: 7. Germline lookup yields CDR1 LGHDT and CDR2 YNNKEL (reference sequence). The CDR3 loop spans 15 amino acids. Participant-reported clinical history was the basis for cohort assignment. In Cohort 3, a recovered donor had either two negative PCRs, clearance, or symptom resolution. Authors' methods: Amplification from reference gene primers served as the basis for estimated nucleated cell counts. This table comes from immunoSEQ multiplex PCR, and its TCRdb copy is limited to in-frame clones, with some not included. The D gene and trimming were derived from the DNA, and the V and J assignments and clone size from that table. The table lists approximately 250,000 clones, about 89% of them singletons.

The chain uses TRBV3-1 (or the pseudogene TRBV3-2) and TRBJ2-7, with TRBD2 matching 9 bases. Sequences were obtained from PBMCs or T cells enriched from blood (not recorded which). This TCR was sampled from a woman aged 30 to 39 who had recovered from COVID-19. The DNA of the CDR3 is TGTGCCAGCAGCCCCCCAGGACTAGCGCGCTACGAGCAGTACTTC. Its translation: CASSPPGLARYEQYF.